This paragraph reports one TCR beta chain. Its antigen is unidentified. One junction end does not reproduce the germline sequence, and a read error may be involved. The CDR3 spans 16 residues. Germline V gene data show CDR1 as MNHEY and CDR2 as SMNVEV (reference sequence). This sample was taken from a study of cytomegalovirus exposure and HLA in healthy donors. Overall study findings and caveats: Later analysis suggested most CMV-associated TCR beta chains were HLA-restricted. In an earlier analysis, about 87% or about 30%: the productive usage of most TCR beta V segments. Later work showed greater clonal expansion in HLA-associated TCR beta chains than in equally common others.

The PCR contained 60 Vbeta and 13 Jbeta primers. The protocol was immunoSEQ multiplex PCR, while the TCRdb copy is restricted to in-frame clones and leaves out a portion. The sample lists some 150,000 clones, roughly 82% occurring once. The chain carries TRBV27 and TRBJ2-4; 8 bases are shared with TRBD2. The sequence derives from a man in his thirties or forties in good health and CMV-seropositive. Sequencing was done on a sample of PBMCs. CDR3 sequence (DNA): TGTGCCAGCAGTCTCGGGGGGGCGGGATCCAAAAACAGTCAGTACTTC. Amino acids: CASSLGGAGSKNSQYF.